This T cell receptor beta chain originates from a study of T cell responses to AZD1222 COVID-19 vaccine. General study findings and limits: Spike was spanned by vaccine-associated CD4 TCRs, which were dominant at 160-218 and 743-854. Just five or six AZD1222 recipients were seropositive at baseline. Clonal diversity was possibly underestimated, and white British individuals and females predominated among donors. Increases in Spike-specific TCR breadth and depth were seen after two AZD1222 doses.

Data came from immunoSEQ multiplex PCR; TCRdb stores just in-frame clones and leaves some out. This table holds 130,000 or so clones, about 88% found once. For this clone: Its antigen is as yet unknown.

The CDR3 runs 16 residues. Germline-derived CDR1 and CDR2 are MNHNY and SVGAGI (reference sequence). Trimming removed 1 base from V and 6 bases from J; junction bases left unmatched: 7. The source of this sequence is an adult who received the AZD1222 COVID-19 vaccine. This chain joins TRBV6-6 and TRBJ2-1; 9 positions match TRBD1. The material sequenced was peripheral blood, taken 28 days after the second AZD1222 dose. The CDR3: CASSYYPGQGFNEQFF. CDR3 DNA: TGTGCCAGCAGTTACTATCCGGGACAGGGATTCAATGAGCAGTTCTTC.